The rows below give T cell receptor beta chains drawn from one sample of a study of human T cells and chemical hapten exposure. Using its own MiXCR run on the RACE reads, TCRdb lists one record per CDR3 protein. Among roughly 180,000 distinct CDR3 sequences, about 14% were seen once, and the ten largest hold 1.5% to 2%. The specimen comprised whole blood, sampled in connection with sensitization to the hapten diphenylcyclopropenone (DPC). Receptors were obtained from a woman aged 25 to 39 with alopecia areata. Some clones in this sample may be carry-over from other donors' samples. Each CDR3 is given with its conserved first and last residue. Fields, in order: V gene, J gene, CDR3 protein.

TRBV7-8	TRBJ1-4	CASSGQGWSEKLFF
TRBV30	TRBJ1-6	CAWNTGVSSPLHF
TRBV20-1	TRBJ1-2	CSAGRVDYGYTF
TRBV7-9	TRBJ2-3	CASSWDRASSSTDTQYF
TRBV14	TRBJ2-3	CASSQGALGTQYF
TRBV5-5	TRBJ2-2	CASSLNRAGELFF
TRBV28	TRBJ2-3	CASSLAGLSTDTQYF
TRBV30	TRBJ1-6	CAWSPSLYTSPLHF
TRBV3-1	TRBJ2-7	CASPGVSGPRDEQYF
TRBV5-5	TRBJ2-5	CASSRSPTGQETQYF
TRBV28	TRBJ1-5	CASSTYGTGYQPQHF
TRBV30	TRBJ2-7	CAWRSPGTGRFEQYF
TRBV6-1	TRBJ1-1	CAITRGDSLNTEAFF
TRBV5-5	TRBJ2-4	CASSSGQTYRAKNIQYF